A selection of T cell receptor beta chains follows, all from one sample in a study of shared clonotypes between healthy human individuals. Generated by immunoSEQ multiplex PCR, the TCRdb table keeps only in-frame clones and is missing some. The data contain approximately 810,000 clones, 90% to 95% of them singletons. The specimen sequenced was naive CD8+ T cells sorted from blood. The receptors stem from a man between 25 and 39 years old in good health. The CDR3 runs from the conserved cysteine through the conserved F or W. D genes are given only for firm matches. The size of a clone is reported for some rows only, either as once, few or many, or as a class for expanded clones.

cdr3_nt,cdr3_aa,clone_size,v_call,d_call,j_call
TGTGCCAGCAGCATAGCCCCGGACTACGAGCAGTACTTC,CASSIAPDYEQYF,NA,TRBV7-9,NA,TRBJ2-7
TGCGCCAGCAGCTTGGAGGCAGGGGAGATACGCGGCTACACCTTC,CASSLEAGEIRGYTF,NA,TRBV5-1,NA,TRBJ1-2
TGTGCCAGCAGCTTACTCTCGGGGGTAGGTAGCTCCTACGAGCAGTACTTC,CASSLLSGVGSSYEQYF,NA,TRBV7-6,NA,TRBJ2-7
TGCGCCAGCAGCTATACCGCCGATGAGCAGTTCTTC,CASSYTADEQFF,once,TRBV5-1,NA,TRBJ2-1
TGTGCCAGCAGTGAAGCCCCTTACTCCACAGATACGCAGTATTTT,CASSEAPYSTDTQYF,NA,TRBV6-1,NA,TRBJ2-3
TGTGCCACCAGTACGGCAGGTCCCACAGATACGCAGTATTTT,CATSTAGPTDTQYF,NA,TRBV15,NA,TRBJ2-3
TGTGCCAGCAGTGATTTCCATCTTGGGTTGAACACTGAAGCTTTCTTT,CASSDFHLGLNTEAFF,NA,TRBV6-1,NA,TRBJ1-1
TGTGCCAGCAGTGACAGGGCGGGGAGCACAGATACGCAGTATTTT,CASSDRAGSTDTQYF,NA,TRBV6-4,NA,TRBJ2-3
TGTGCCAGCAGCCCGGCCGGACGGCCCAGCACAGATACGCAGTATTTT,CASSPAGRPSTDTQYF,NA,TRBV5-5,NA,TRBJ2-3
TGTGCCAGCACCTTAAAACAGGGAACGGACGTCCTGACTTTC,CASTLKQGTDVLTF,NA,TRBV6-6,NA,TRBJ2-6
TGCGCCAGCAGTGCACTAGCGGGATCCGGGGAGCTGTTTTTT,CASSALAGSGELFF,NA,TRBV10-1,TRBD2,TRBJ2-2
TGTGCCAGCAGCTTAGCGGTCGGCGGGGAGGGTCCAGATACGCAGTATTTT,CASSLAVGGEGPDTQYF,NA,TRBV7-9,TRBD2,TRBJ2-3
TGTGCCAGCAGTGGCCGCGGGGCAGTTGAAAAACTGTTTTTT,CASSGRGAVEKLFF,NA,TRBV27,NA,TRBJ1-4
TGTGCCAGCAGTTCCCCGGGGACCTGGATCCCGAGGGGCACCGGGGAGCTGTTTTTT,CASSSPGTWIPRGTGELFF,NA,TRBV27,NA,TRBJ2-2
TGCGCCAGCAGCCAAGATCCAGCGGGAGGATCAGATACGCAGTATTTT,CASSQDPAGGSDTQYF,NA,TRBV4-1,TRBD2,TRBJ2-3
TGTGCCAGCGGATCTCCGGTTTTGGCCTACGAGCAGTACTTC,CASGSPVLAYEQYF,NA,TRBV28,NA,TRBJ2-7
TGTGCCAGCAGCTCCTCACGACAGGGGGCCCTCAAGCAGGGCTACACCTTC,CASSSSRQGALKQGYTF,NA,TRBV7-9,TRBD1,TRBJ1-2
TGTGCCAGCAGTTTAGGGGGCCGAAGACTAGCCAAAAACATTCAGTACTTC,CASSLGGRRLAKNIQYF,NA,TRBV27,NA,TRBJ2-4
TGCGCCAGCAGCCTCGCAGGGGGTGGAGGGCAGCCCCAGCATTTT,CASSLAGGGGQPQHF,once,TRBV4-1,TRBD1,TRBJ1-5
TGTGCCACCAGCAGTCAAACGCGCCTCGCGGGGTACAATGAGCAGTTCTTC,CATSSQTRLAGYNEQFF,NA,TRBV15,NA,TRBJ2-1
TGTGCCAGCCGGGACATAACCTACGAGCAGTACTTC,CASRDITYEQYF,few,TRBV28,NA,TRBJ2-7
TGTGCCTGGCTGACCGGGACAGGGACAGATACGCAGTATTTT,CAWLTGTGTDTQYF,NA,TRBV30,TRBD1,TRBJ2-3
TGTGCCAGCAGCTTGAGGGGACTACAGACTAATGAGCAGTTCTTC,CASSLRGLQTNEQFF,few,TRBV7-2,TRBD2,TRBJ2-1
TGCGCCAGCAGCCACCTAGGGGGGGCCGGCGGCTACACCTTC,CASSHLGGAGGYTF,NA,TRBV4-3,NA,TRBJ1-2
TGTGCCAGCAGTGAATACCCGTCGGGGGGGAACTTTCAGCCCCAGCATTTT,CASSEYPSGGNFQPQHF,NA,TRBV6-1,NA,TRBJ1-5
TGTGCCAGCAGCCAGGGACAGGGGACTTCTTCTGGAAACACCATATATTTT,CASSQGQGTSSGNTIYF,once,TRBV11-3,TRBD1,TRBJ1-3
TGTGCCAGCAGTTTATTAGCCGGACGCGAGACCTACGAGCAGTACTTC,CASSLLAGRETYEQYF,NA,TRBV28,NA,TRBJ2-7
TGTGCCAGCAGCGTTTTTCCGGACGGGTACGAGCAGTACTTC,CASSVFPDGYEQYF,NA,TRBV9,NA,TRBJ2-7
TGTGCCAGCAGCTTAGTTGGGGGAGAATACGAGCAGTACTTC,CASSLVGGEYEQYF,few,TRBV7-9,NA,TRBJ2-7
TGTGCCAGCAGCCCTGACCGAAACGGTGCCTACGAGCAGTACTTC,CASSPDRNGAYEQYF,NA,TRBV7-8,NA,TRBJ2-7